This passage covers 26 T cell receptor beta chains from one sample sequenced in a study of CD8 T cells in ankylosing spondylitis. Findings and caveats of the study: Ankylosing spondylitis blood appeared to carry a characteristic TCR beta motif of roughly 8 highly homologous variants.

TCRdb analysed the 5' RACE reads with MiXCR anew, one entry per CDR3 protein. The sample holds hundreds of thousands of distinct CDR3 sequences, about 10% seen once. Their specific antigens are unknown. The sequenced material came from blood, either unsorted or a sorted T cell fraction (not recorded which). The origin of the receptors is a male donor with ankylosing spondylitis.

V usage is TRBV18 and J usage is TRBJ1-4; D is unclear. Germline assignment: CDR1 KGHSH and CDR2 LQKENI. This CDR3 comprises 14 residues. Trimming left V 3 bases short and J 5 bases short, with 10 bases between. Here the CDR3 reads CASSPGPGNEKLFF. The CDR3 DNA reads TGTGCCAGCTCACCCGGGCCGGGGAATGAAAAACTGTTTTTT.

The rearrangement links TRBV20-1 to TRBJ2-1; tentative D call: TRBD2 (5 bases). The CDR3 has 16 amino acids. Germline CDR1 and CDR2: DFQATT and SNEGSKA (reference sequence). The V end was cut by 3 bases, the J end by 1 base, with 16 bases between. The CDR3 is CSARADWQRSYNEQFF. The CDR3 coding sequence is TGCAGTGCTAGGGCTGACTGGCAGCGGTCCTACAATGAGCAGTTCTTC.

This clonotype turned up a few times. The J gene is TRBJ2-7, the V gene TRBV12-3 or TRBV12-4, with D perhaps TRBD2 (5 bases). This CDR3 is built from 13 residues. V was pared by 8 bases and J by 1 base, with 12 bases between. The CDR3 sequence is CASSTTASYEQYF. The DNA for the CDR3 is TGTGCCAGCTCGACTACAGCATCCTACGAGCAGTACTTC.

This clonotype was seen a few times. The chain employs TRBV28 and TRBJ2-1; no definite D call. The germline V gene encodes CDR1 MDHEN and CDR2 SYDVKM. V lost 5 bases to trimming and J lost 9 bases, with 11 bases between them. This CDR3 is 12 amino acids long. The CDR3 protein is CASSPSMSEQFF. The DNA for the CDR3 is TGTGCCAGCAGTCCGTCAATGAGTGAGCAGTTCTTC.

This clonotype was detected many times. The chain has TRBV12-3 or TRBV12-4 and TRBJ2-7; no reliable D call. V dropped 6 bases and J dropped 0 bases, with 12 bases sitting between them. The CDR3 is 14 amino acids. CDR3 in DNA: TGTGCCAGCAGGATTGACCCGACCTCCTACGAGCAGTACTTC. This encodes CASRIDPTSYEQYF.

With regard to this clonotype: A junction boundary mismatches the germline segment, possibly from a read error. The chain recombines TRBV7-9 with TRBJ2-7; D remains ambiguous. This CDR3 contains 11 residues. Germline CDR1 SEHNR, CDR2 FQNEAQ (reference sequence). The CDR3 region is CASGLQNEQYF. In nucleotides, the CDR3 is TGTGCCAGCGGCTTACAGAACGAGCAGTACTTC.

The J gene is TRBJ2-1, the V gene TRBV5-5; 8 bases are shared with TRBD1. CDR3 length equals 14 residues. V gave up 3 bases and J gave up 15 bases; unmatched junction bases: 14. Germline loops: CDR1 SGHKS, CDR2 YYEKEE (reference sequence). The CDR3: CASSSGQGLLVRFF. The CDR3 DNA reads TGTGCCAGCAGCTCCGGACAGGGCCTCCTGGTCAGGTTCTTC.

The sample holds a few counts of this clonotype. The V call is TRBV12-3 or TRBV12-4, the J call TRBJ1-3; D unresolved. CDR3 length: 14 residues. Trimming left V 5 bases short and J 3 bases short, with 11 bases between. The CDR3 coding sequence is TGTGCCAGCAGTGGAAGCTGGGTTGGAAACACCATATATTTT. Translation: CASSGSWVGNTIYF.

This clonotype was recorded a few times. The chain employs TRBV20-1 and TRBJ2-2; perhaps TRBD1 as D (5 bases). V was cut by 0 bases and J by 3 bases, with 14 bases left in between. The germline CDR1 and CDR2 sequences are DFQATT and SNEGSKA (reference sequence). The CDR3 loop spans 16 amino acids. Here the CDR3 DNA reads TGCAGTGCTAGAGATCCGCTAGGGGTAGACACCGGGGAGCTGTTTTTT. Translation: CSARDPLGVDTGELFF.

This clonotype has only a few counts. This rearrangement joins TRBV7-9 to TRBJ1-2; TRBD1 agrees at 7 bases. Germline V CDR1 and CDR2: SEHNR, FQNEAQ (reference sequence). There are 14 residues in the CDR3. V lost 4 bases and J lost 1; bases outside the gene matches: 3. CDR3 in amino acids: CASSSGQNNYGYTF. As DNA, the CDR3 is TGTGCCAGCAGCTCGGGACAGAATAACTATGGCTACACCTTC.

This clonotype was observed a few times. This chain connects TRBV5-5 to TRBJ2-5, with a weak D call TRBD2 (5 bases). The ends were cut back, 5 bases at V and 5 bases at J, with 13 bases in the middle. The V gene's germline CDR1 is SGHKS and CDR2 YYEKEE (reference sequence). The CDR3 length is 13 residues. The CDR3 nucleotides are TGTGCCAGCAGGCCTGCCGGGATCGAGACCCAGTACTTC. Translation: CASRPAGIETQYF. The full variable domain, in which reference TRBV5-5 and TRBJ2-5 provide the parts outside the CDR3, is DAGVTQSPTHLIKTRGQQVTLRCSPISGHKSVSWYQQVLGQGPQFIFQYYEKEERGRGNFPDRFSARQFPNYSSELNVNALLLGDSALYLCASRPAGIETQYFGPGTRLLVL.

The rearrangement uses TRBV5-1 and TRBJ1-1; 9 positions match TRBD1. Trimming took 5 bases from V and 5 from J; bases not matched to a gene: 7. CDR3 size: 14 residues. The germline gives CDR1 SGHRS, CDR2 YFSETQ. The DNA of the CDR3 is TGCGCCAGCAGGATAACAGGGGGCTTGACTGAAGCTTTCTTT. Residues: CASRITGGLTEAFF.

This clonotype was picked up a small number of times. The gene calls are TRBV6-2 or TRBV6-3 and TRBJ2-7, with D maybe TRBD1 (6 bases). The germline V and J ends were trimmed by 6 bases and 4 bases, with 22 bases remaining between them. The CDR3 length is 16 residues. Germline CDR1 reads MNHEY; CDR2 reads SVGEGT. Here the CDR3 reads CASSPFAGTLLYEQYF. The CDR3 DNA follows: TGTGCCAGCAGCCCCTTTGCTGGGACACTACTATACGAGCAGTACTTC.

In this sample, this clonotype turned up many times. This chain joins TRBV4-3 and TRBJ1-3, with TRBD1 matching 7 bases. Germline CDR1 and CDR2: LGHNA and YSLEER. The V gene end was trimmed by 1 base and the J gene end by 4 bases; junction bases not matched to a gene: 4. This CDR3 comprises 15 residues. CDR3: CASSQANRGGNTIYF. CDR3 coding DNA: TGCGCCAGCAGCCAAGCAAACAGGGGAGGAAACACCATATATTTT.

The CDR3 loop is CASSRQISYEQYF. Here the CDR3 DNA reads TGTGCCAGCAGTCGACAGATCTCCTACGAGCAGTACTTC. This chain links TRBV6-1 with TRBJ2-7; D is perhaps TRBD1 (5 bases). V was pared by 5 bases and J by 0 bases, with 8 bases between. CDR1 is MNHNS, CDR2 SASEGT, per germline. The CDR3 extends over 13 amino acids.

This clonotype has a handful of counts. The chain links TRBV20-1 to TRBJ2-7; no reliable D call. Germline V lookup: CDR1 DFQATT, CDR2 SNEGSKA (reference sequence). The V end lost 0 bases, the J end lost 0 bases, and 12 bases lay between the germline ends. The CDR3 runs to 15 residues. The CDR3 spells CSARDPARSSYEQYF. DNA for the CDR3: TGCAGTGCTAGAGATCCCGCCCGAAGCTCCTACGAGCAGTACTTC.

This clonotype was counted a few times. The chain employs TRBV20-1 and TRBJ2-6; D perhaps matches TRBD1 (6 bases). The CDR3 runs 15 residues. Germline-derived CDR1 and CDR2 are DFQATT and SNEGSKA (reference sequence). The ends were cut back, 4 bases at V and 4 bases at J, with 14 bases in the middle. The CDR3 DNA sequence: TGCAGTGCTATTCTGCAGGGGACAGGGGCCAACGTCCTGACTTTC. It translates to CSAILQGTGANVLTF.

This clonotype has more than one count but fewer than ten. The chain employs TRBV5-1 and TRBJ2-3; the match to TRBD2 covers 7 bases. Germline V CDR1 and CDR2: SGHRS, YFSETQ. J gave up 3 bases and V 2 bases, and 3 bases lay outside the gene matches. The CDR3 loop spans 14 amino acids. The CDR3 loop is CASSFAGETDTQYF. The CDR3 DNA sequence: TGCGCCAGCAGCTTTGCGGGAGAGACAGATACGCAGTATTTT.

This clonotype was seen a handful of times. The V and J genes are TRBV18 and TRBJ1-2, with TRBD1 matching over 8 bases. Germline V gene data show CDR1 as KGHSH and CDR2 as LQKENI. With V trimmed by 6 bases and J by 7 bases, 13 bases remained unmatched. This CDR3 is 15 amino acids long. CDR3 DNA: TGTGCCAGCTCGGAGGGGTACCAGGGGGCGTTTGGCTACACCTTC. This encodes CASSEGYQGAFGYTF.

The J gene is TRBJ2-5, the V gene TRBV7-8; TRBD1 agrees at 8 bases. With V trimmed by 3 bases and J by 4 bases, 4 bases remained unmatched. Germline loops: CDR1 SGHVS, CDR2 FQNEAQ. The CDR3 runs to 14 residues. The CDR3 DNA is TGTGCCAGCAGCTTCCGACAGGGGCTAGAGACCCAGTACTTC. The encoded protein is CASSFRQGLETQYF.

This clonotype was recorded a few times. V gene TRBV6-5 combines with J gene TRBJ1-4; unclear D gene. This CDR3 region has 14 residues. The ends were cut back, 2 bases at V and 7 bases at J, with 11 bases in the middle. Germline CDR1 reads MNHEY; CDR2 reads SVGAGI. CDR3 sequence: CASSYTAASEKLFF. In nucleotides, the CDR3 is TGTGCCAGCAGTTACACGGCTGCGAGTGAAAAACTGTTTTTT.

The genes are TRBV29-1 and TRBJ2-3, with D uncertain. With 5 bases removed from V and 5 bases from J, the gap between germline ends came to 14 bases. Germline V gives CDR1 SQVTM, CDR2 ANQGSEA. The CDR3 extends over 13 amino acids. CDR3: CSVNSLGRDTQYF. In nucleotides, the CDR3 is TGCAGCGTTAATTCCCTTGGAAGAGATACGCAGTATTTT.

This sequence joins TRBV9 and TRBJ2-1; possibly TRBD1 for D (6 bases). In germline, CDR1 is SGDLS, CDR2 YYNGEE. The CDR3 is made up of 14 amino acids. The V and J ends lost 0 bases and 6 bases respectively, with 10 bases between them. CDR3 in amino acids: CASSVGDTTNEQFF. The CDR3 nucleotides read TGTGCCAGCAGCGTAGGGGACACAACCAATGAGCAGTTCTTC.

This clonotype came up many times. V is TRBV7-2 and J is TRBJ1-1; D may be TRBD1 (5 bases). This CDR3 has 13 residues. The V end lost 0 bases, the J end lost 5 bases, and 7 bases lay between the germline ends. CDR1 and CDR2 from the germline V gene are SGHTA and FQGNSA. CDR3 nucleotide sequence: TGTGCCAGCAGCTTAGCCACAGGAACTGAAGCTTTCTTT. Translated, it gives CASSLATGTEAFF.

This clonotype was recorded many times. This rearrangement joins TRBV12-3 or TRBV12-4 to TRBJ1-2, with D unresolved. Trimming took off 8 bases at V and 0 bases at J, with 10 bases between the two ends. The CDR3 totals 13 residues. The CDR3 region has the DNA TGTGCCAGCGCTACGCTTTCTAACTATGGCTACACCTTC. It codes for CASATLSNYGYTF.

The V gene is TRBV20-1, the J gene TRBJ2-1; 7 bases map to TRBD2. J gave up 4 bases and V 2 bases, and 11 bases lay outside the gene matches. Germline V gene lookup returns CDR1 DFQATT and CDR2 SNEGSKA (reference sequence). The CDR3 is 16 residues long. Here the CDR3 DNA reads TGCAGTGCTAGATCTACGTTGGGAGGGTCATACAATGAGCAGTTCTTC. Amino acid sequence: CSARSTLGGSYNEQFF.